This T cell receptor beta chain was profiled in a study of neurological immune-mediated disorders. The wider study: Within the group of some 34 multiple sclerosis patients, roughly 30 were relapsing-remitting, while 3 were secondary progressive. Study findings and constraints: With the multiple sclerosis repertoire cluster, none of the clinical or MRI features showed an association. When repertoires were grouped phylogenetically, those of 18 of 34 multiple sclerosis patients fell into one related-CDR3 cluster, a possible signature.

V dropped 3 bases and J dropped 0 bases, with 15 bases sitting between them. Per the germline V gene, CDR1 is SGHAT and CDR2 is FQNNGV. This CDR3 region has 17 residues. With 10-nucleotide random UMIs, 5'RACE was used to make the cDNA. In TCRdb, the 5' RACE reads were re-called with MiXCR into one record per CDR3 protein. The profile shows around 46,000 distinct CDR3 sequences, 3.5% to 5% of them singletons. The table lists this clonotype with many counts. Its antigen remains unknown. Sequencing was done on a sample of PBMCs. V is TRBV11-2 and J is TRBJ2-1; the D gene is possibly TRBD1 (7 bases). This clonotype was sampled from a woman aged 55-70 years with multiple sclerosis. For the CDR3, the DNA is TGTGCCAGCAGCTTCACCAGGGGGGAGAGCTCCTACAATGAGCAGTTCTTC. Translation: CASSFTRGESSYNEQFF.